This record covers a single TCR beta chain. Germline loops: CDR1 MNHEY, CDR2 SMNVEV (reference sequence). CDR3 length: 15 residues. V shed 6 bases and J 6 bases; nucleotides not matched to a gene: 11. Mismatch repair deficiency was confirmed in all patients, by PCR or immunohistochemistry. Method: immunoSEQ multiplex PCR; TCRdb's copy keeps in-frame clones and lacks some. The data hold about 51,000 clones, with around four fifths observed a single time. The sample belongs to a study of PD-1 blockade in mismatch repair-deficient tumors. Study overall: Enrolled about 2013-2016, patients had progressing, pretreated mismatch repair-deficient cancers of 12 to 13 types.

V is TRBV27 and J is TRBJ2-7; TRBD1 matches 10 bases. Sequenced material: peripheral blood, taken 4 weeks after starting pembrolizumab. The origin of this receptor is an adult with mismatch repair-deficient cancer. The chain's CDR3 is CASSNFRDRGREQYF. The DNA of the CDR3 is TGTGCCAGCAGCAACTTCCGGGACAGGGGACGCGAGCAGTACTTC.